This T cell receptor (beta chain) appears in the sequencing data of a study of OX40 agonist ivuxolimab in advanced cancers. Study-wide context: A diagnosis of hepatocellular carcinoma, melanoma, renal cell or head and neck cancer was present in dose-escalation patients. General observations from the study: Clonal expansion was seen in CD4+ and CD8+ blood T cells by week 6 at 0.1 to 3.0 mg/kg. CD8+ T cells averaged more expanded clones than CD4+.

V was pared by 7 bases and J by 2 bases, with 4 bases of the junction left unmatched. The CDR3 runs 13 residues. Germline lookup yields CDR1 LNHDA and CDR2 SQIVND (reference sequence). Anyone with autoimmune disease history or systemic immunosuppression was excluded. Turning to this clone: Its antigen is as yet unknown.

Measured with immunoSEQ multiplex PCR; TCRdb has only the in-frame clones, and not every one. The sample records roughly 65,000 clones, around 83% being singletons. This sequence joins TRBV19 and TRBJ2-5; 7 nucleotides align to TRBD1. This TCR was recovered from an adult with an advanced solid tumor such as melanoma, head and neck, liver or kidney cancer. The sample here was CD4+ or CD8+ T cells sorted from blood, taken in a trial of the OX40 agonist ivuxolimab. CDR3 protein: CASIGGQQETQYF. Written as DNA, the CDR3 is TGTGCCAGTATAGGGGGACAGCAAGAGACCCAGTACTTC.